Shown below are 16 T cell receptor beta chains from a single sample sequenced in a study of Ad26.COV2.S vaccination and SARS-CoV-2 variants. Profiling relied on immunoSEQ multiplex PCR, and the TCRdb table lists in-frame clones only, not all of them. The table has approximately 400,000 clones, roughly 80% seen once; the top ten hold about 7.1%. Treatment defined: some 20 received Ad26.COV2.S at low or high dose, single or two shots; 5 received placebo; per-sample allocation not given. Vaccine and placebo recipients were sampled on day 63 after the first injection. Specimen: peripheral blood, collected in a trial of Ad26.COV2.S vaccine versus placebo. The receptors derive from a person aged 18 to 59 who received the Ad26.COV2.S COVID-19 vaccine or a placebo.

V usage is TRBV7-9 and J usage is TRBJ1-2, with 8 bases aligning to TRBD1. V was clipped by 5 bases and J by 2 bases; unmatched bases: 7. In germline, CDR1 is SEHNR, CDR2 FQNEAQ (reference sequence). The length of the CDR3 is 15 residues. Here the CDR3 DNA reads TGTGCCAGCAGCGGACAGGGCTTAGGAAACTATGGCTACACCTTC. Protein product: CASSGQGLGNYGYTF.

The sample holds one count of this clone. This chain uses TRBV4-3 with TRBJ2-1; 12 nucleotides match TRBD2. V trimming: 8 bases; J trimming: 7 bases; junction bases outside the gene matches: 9. This CDR3 is built from 15 residues. Germline CDR1 LGHNA, CDR2 YSLEER. The CDR3 is CASQYLAGGKNEQFF. CDR3 DNA: TGCGCCAGCCAGTACCTAGCGGGGGGGAAGAATGAGCAGTTCTTC.

The chain recombines TRBV15 with TRBJ2-1; 13 positions agree with TRBD2. CDR1 LNHNV and CDR2 YYDKDF come from the germline V gene (reference sequence). This CDR3 spans 14 amino acids. With 5 bases clipped from V and 10 bases from J, the junction kept 5 bases outside the gene matches. CDR3 in amino acids: CATSGWTSGGEQFF. CDR3 nucleotide sequence: TGTGCCACCAGCGGGTGGACTAGCGGGGGCGAGCAGTTCTTC.

This clone was picked up a small number of times. This chain uses TRBV7-9 with TRBJ1-2; D call uncertain. Germline V gene lookup returns CDR1 SEHNR and CDR2 FQNEAQ (reference sequence). There are 12 residues in the CDR3. V was clipped by 6 bases and J by 0 bases, with 5 bases between them. The CDR3 here is CASRGANYGYTF. CDR3 sequence (DNA): TGTGCCAGCAGGGGAGCTAACTATGGCTACACCTTC.

The V gene is TRBV5-1, the J gene TRBJ1-1, with 7 nucleotides matching TRBD1. This CDR3 region has 15 residues. Germline V gene lookup returns CDR1 SGHRS and CDR2 YFSETQ. V shed 4 bases and J 1 base; nucleotides not matched to a gene: 7. CDR3: CASSRGGGPNTEAFF. In nucleotides, the CDR3 is TGCGCCAGCAGCCGGGGAGGGGGCCCGAACACTGAAGCTTTCTTT.

The rearrangement joins TRBV7-2 to TRBJ2-1; 7 bases match TRBD1. J was trimmed by 0 bases and V by 3 bases; bases with no gene match: 2. Germline assignment: CDR1 SGHTA and CDR2 FQGNSA. The CDR3 extends over 15 amino acids. CDR3 bases: TGTGCCAGCAGCTTGACAGGGTTCTCCTACAATGAGCAGTTCTTC. Translation: CASSLTGFSYNEQFF.

The genes are TRBV6-5 and TRBJ2-5, with D uncertain. The V end was cut by 8 bases, the J end by 2 bases, with 15 bases between. Germline V gene sequence: CDR1 MNHEY, CDR2 SVGAGI. There are 14 residues in the CDR3. CDR3 residues: CASFWSGRQETQYF. The CDR3 region has the DNA TGTGCCAGCTTTTGGAGTGGTCGACAAGAGACCCAGTACTTC.

The chain joins TRBV18 to TRBJ2-7; no definite D call. The V end lost 2 bases, the J end lost 0 bases, and 11 bases lay between the germline ends. The germline V gene has CDR1 KGHSH and CDR2 LQKENI. The CDR3 contains 15 residues. CDR3 loop: CASSPLPPSSYEQYF. The CDR3 bases are TGTGCCAGCTCACCATTGCCACCTAGCTCCTACGAGCAGTACTTC. Looking up the rest from reference TRBV18 and TRBJ2-7 gives the full variable domain: NAGVMQNPRHLVRRRGQEARLRCSPMKGHSHVYWYRQLPEEGLKFMVYLQKENIIDESGMPKERFSAEFPKEGPSILRIQQVVRGDSAAYFCASSPLPPSSYEQYFGPGTRLTVT.

The chain recombines TRBV11-2 with TRBJ1-2, with D unresolved. CDR3 length: 14 residues. V lost 1 base and J 4 bases, leaving 10 bases between the germline ends. Germline-derived CDR1 and CDR2 are SGHAT and FQNNGV. CDR3 in DNA: TGTGCCAGCAGCTTAGGCTCAGCCGTCTATGGCTACACCTTC. Translation gives CASSLGSAVYGYTF.

The J gene is TRBJ2-1, the V gene TRBV11-3; D is possibly TRBD2 (6 bases). The CDR3 consists of 19 residues. V was trimmed by 1 base and J by 4 bases, leaving 23 bases between them. Per the germline V gene, CDR1 is SGHNT and CDR2 is YENEEA. The CDR3 DNA sequence: TGTGCCAGCAGCTTAGGTGTGTCGTTCTCGGGAGCCAGATACAATGAGCAGTTCTTC. Translating it yields CASSLGVSFSGARYNEQFF.

V is TRBV7-9 and J is TRBJ2-7, with unresolved D. V shed 5 bases and J shed 5 bases, with 10 bases lying between them. Germline V gene sequence: CDR1 SEHNR, CDR2 FQNEAQ (reference sequence). CDR3 length: 12 amino acids. The CDR3 reads CASSRNPHEQYF. The CDR3 region has the DNA TGTGCCAGCAGCCGCAATCCCCACGAGCAGTACTTC. The full variable domain, with the rest looked up from reference TRBV7-9 and TRBJ2-7, is DTGVSQNPRHKITKRGQNVTFRCDPISEHNRLYWYRQTLGQGPEFLTYFQNEAQLEKSRLLSDRFSAERPKGSFSTLEIQRTEQGDSAMYLCASSRNPHEQYFGPGTRLTVT.

The J gene is TRBJ1-5, the V gene TRBV6-5, with D hard to call. The CDR3 sequence is 14 residues long. Trimming removed 0 bases at V and 5 bases at J, with 8 bases between. Per germline, CDR1 MNHEY and CDR2 SVGAGI. The CDR3 here is CASSYSIGYQPQHF. The CDR3 nucleotides read TGTGCCAGCAGTTACTCTATCGGATATCAGCCCCAGCATTTT.

V and J are TRBV19 and TRBJ2-3; tentatively, D is TRBD2 (5 bases). This CDR3 has 15 residues. The germline V gene encodes CDR1 LNHDA and CDR2 SQIVND (reference sequence). V dropped 2 bases and J dropped 8 bases, with 17 bases sitting between them. DNA of the CDR3: TGTGCCAGTAGTATATGGGAGCCCCTCGGCGGTACGCAGTATTTT. Translating it yields CASSIWEPLGGTQYF.

This CDR3 reads CASSPPQALNTEAFF. DNA for the CDR3: TGTGCCAGCAGCCCACCACAGGCGTTGAACACTGAAGCTTTCTTT. The chain recombines TRBV5-5 with TRBJ1-1; the D gene is possibly TRBD1 (5 bases). Per germline, CDR1 SGHKS and CDR2 YYEKEE (reference sequence). The CDR3 runs 15 residues. The V end was cut by 4 bases, the J end by 0 bases, with 13 bases between.

The chain links TRBV12-2 to TRBJ2-2; the D call in the table, TRBD1, was not verified against the DNA. TRBV12-2 is a documented pseudogene. The CDR3 runs to 17 residues. CDR3 protein: CASRTESPGVVTGELFF. CDR3 sequence (DNA): TGTGCAAGTCGCACCGAGAGTCCAGGGGTCGTCACCGGGGAGCTGTTTTTT.

V is TRBV30 and J is TRBJ2-1; no definite D call. The CDR3 is made up of 12 amino acids. V was shortened by 3 bases and J by 8 bases, with 11 bases between the two germline ends. Germline V gene sequence: CDR1 GTSNPN, CDR2 SVGIG (reference sequence). The CDR3, as DNA: TGTGCCTGGAGGGGTAGCCCACATGAGCAGTTCTTC. It specifies CAWRGSPHEQFF. The full variable domain, in which reference TRBV30 and TRBJ2-1 provide the parts outside the CDR3, is SQTIHQWPATLVQPVGSPLSLECTVEGTSNPNLYWYRQAAGRGLQLLFYSVGIGQISSEVPQNLSASRPQDRQFILSSKKLLLSDSGFYLCAWRGSPHEQFFGPGTRLTVL.